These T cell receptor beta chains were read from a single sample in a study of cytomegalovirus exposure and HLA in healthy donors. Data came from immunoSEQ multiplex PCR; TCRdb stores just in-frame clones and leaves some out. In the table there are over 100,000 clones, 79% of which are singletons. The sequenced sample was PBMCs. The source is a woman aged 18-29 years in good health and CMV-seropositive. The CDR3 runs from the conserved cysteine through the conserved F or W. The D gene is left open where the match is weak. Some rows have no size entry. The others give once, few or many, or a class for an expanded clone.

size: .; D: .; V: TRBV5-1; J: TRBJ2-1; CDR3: CASSLDSGIYNEQFF; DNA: TGCGCCAGCAGCTTGGACAGCGGCATCTACAATGAGCAGTTCTTC
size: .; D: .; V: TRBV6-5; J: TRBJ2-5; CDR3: CASTGDQPQETQYF; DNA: TGTGCCAGCACAGGCGACCAGCCTCAAGAGACCCAGTACTTC
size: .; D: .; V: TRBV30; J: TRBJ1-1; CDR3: CAWSVLGPTEAFF; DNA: TGTGCCTGGAGTGTACTAGGGCCCACTGAAGCTTTCTTT
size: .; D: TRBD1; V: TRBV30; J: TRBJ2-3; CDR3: CAWSGQGLSDTQYF; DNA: TGTGCCTGGAGCGGACAGGGTTTGTCAGATACGCAGTATTTT
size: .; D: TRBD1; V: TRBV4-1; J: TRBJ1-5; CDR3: CASSQLWDRGPQPQHF; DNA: TGCGCCAGCAGCCAATTATGGGACAGGGGGCCTCAGCCCCAGCATTTT
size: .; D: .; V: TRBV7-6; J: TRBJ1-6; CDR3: CASSLGRGLTGSPLHF; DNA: TGTGCCAGCAGCTTAGGGAGGGGACTGACTGGATCACCCCTCCACTTT
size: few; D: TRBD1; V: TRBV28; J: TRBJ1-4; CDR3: CASSFLGTGSEKLFF; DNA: TGTGCCAGCAGTTTTTTAGGGACAGGGTCCGAAAAACTGTTTTTT
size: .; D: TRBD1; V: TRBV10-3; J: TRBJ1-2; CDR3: CAISALIDRVKFGYTF; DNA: TGTGCCATCAGCGCACTTATAGACAGGGTCAAGTTTGGCTACACCTTC
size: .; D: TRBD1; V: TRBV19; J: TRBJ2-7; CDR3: CASSAWGQGADEQYF; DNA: TGTGCCAGTAGTGCCTGGGGACAGGGGGCTGACGAGCAGTACTTC
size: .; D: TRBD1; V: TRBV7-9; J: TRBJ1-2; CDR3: CSSSSTGSYGYTF; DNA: TGTTCCAGCAGCTCGACAGGGAGCTATGGCTACACCTTC
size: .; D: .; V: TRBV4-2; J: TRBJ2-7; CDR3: CASRDFSQATYEQYF; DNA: TGTGCCAGCAGGGATTTCTCACAGGCTACCTACGAGCAGTACTTC
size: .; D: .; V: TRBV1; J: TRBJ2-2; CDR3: CTSSRDSSNTGELFF; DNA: TGCACCAGCAGCCGGGACTCTTCAAACACCGGGGAGCTGTTTTTT
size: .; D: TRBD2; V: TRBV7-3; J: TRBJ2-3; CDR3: CASSFISGSADTQYF; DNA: TGTGCCAGCAGCTTTATTAGCGGGAGTGCGGATACGCAGTATTTT
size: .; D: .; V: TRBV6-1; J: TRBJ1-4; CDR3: CASSGGQGNEKLFF; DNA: TGTGCCAGCAGTGGGGGGCAGGGGAATGAAAAACTGTTTTTT
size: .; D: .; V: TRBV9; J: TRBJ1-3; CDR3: CASSVGLGNTIYF; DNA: TGTGCCAGCAGCGTAGGTCTAGGAAACACCATATATTTT
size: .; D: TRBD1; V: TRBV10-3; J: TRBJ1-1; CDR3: CAISEIDPTGMNTEAFF; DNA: TGTGCCATCAGTGAGATAGACCCGACAGGGATGAACACTGAAGCTTTCTTT